This TCR beta chain is from a study of blood T cells in healthy people across ages. Study-level findings and limits: The study lacked donor CMV status, which possibly confounded expanded clonotype changes.

For the second PCR, which ran for about 7 to 12 cycles, a sample-barcoded 5' primer and a J-beta primer mix were used. TCRdb independently ran MiXCR on the 5' RACE reads; one entry per CDR3 protein. The data show about 840,000 distinct CDR3 sequences, roughly 29% seen once. Worth noting for this clonotype: Its antigen is undetermined.

Germline CDR1 and CDR2: SGHAT and FQDESV (reference sequence). V shed 1 base and J shed 7 bases, with 14 bases lying between them. The CDR3 runs 14 residues. The sample also formed part of further work on T cells of mothers and their children.

The genes are TRBV11-1 and TRBJ2-7; D is ambiguous. This sequence originates from a woman between 35 and 50 years old in good health. The source material was blood. CDR3: CASSLVGPIREQYF. The CDR3, as DNA: TGTGCCAGCAGCTTAGTCGGACCAATTCGGGAGCAGTACTTC.